This TCR beta chain was identified in a study of identifying expanded T cells in peripheral blood. Study-level results: Technical replicates showed roughly 1.2 changed clones; two weeks about 16; four weeks 19.

Sequencing was performed with immunoSEQ multiplex PCR; in TCRdb, only in-frame clones are kept and a portion is missing. This table holds around 100,000 clones, roughly 85% found once. Deletions cut 5 bases from V and 3 bases from J, with 17 bases between. Germline-derived CDR1 and CDR2 are LNHDA and SQIVND (reference sequence). CDR3 length: 16 residues. With regard to this clone: As yet, its antigen is unknown.

The chain couples TRBV19 to TRBJ1-5; D is possibly TRBD1 (5 bases). The sequence was obtained from a person aged 18 to 75 in good health. Sequencing was performed on blood. In DNA, the CDR3 is TGTGCCAGTAGTGTCTCCTCCGGGACGTCCAATCAGCCCCAGCATTTT. It yields the protein CASSVSSGTSNQPQHF. Combining the CDR3 with reference TRBV19 and TRBJ1-5 gives the whole variable domain DGGITQSPKYLFRKEGQNVTLSCEQNLNHDAMYWYRQDPGQGLRLIYYSQIVNDFQKGDIAEGYSVSREKKESFPLTVTSAQKNPTAFYLCASSVSSGTSNQPQHFGDGTRLSIL.